This T cell receptor beta chain originates from a study of CD4 and CD8 cells across lung adenocarcinoma regions. TCRdb called the PCR reads again in MiXCR, with one record for every CDR3 protein. This table has around 5,500 distinct CDR3 sequences, about 53% appearing once. The CDR3 length is 12 residues. CDR1 and CDR2 (germline): ENHRY, SYGVKD. Samples came from patients with localized non-small cell lung adenocarcinoma. Sequencing was performed on CD4+ T cells from the margin of a lung tumor. This receptor was identified in a male donor with lung adenocarcinoma. The CD4 and CD8 labels of this study may be unreliable. The chain joins TRBV10-3 to TRBJ2-5, with TRBD1 matching 7 bases. The tail of the sequence fits TRBJ2-1 better, so the J call may be wrong. CDR3 residues: CAATGSYKAQFF. For the CDR3, the DNA is TGTGCCGCGACAGGGTCCTACAAGGCCCAGTTCTTC.